The 5 T cell receptor beta chains given below trace back to one sample, sequenced in a study of blood T cell repertoires in COVID-19. Clones were sequenced by immunoSEQ multiplex PCR, and TCRdb holds only the in-frame ones, with some missing. The sample carries 100,000 to 120,000 clones, roughly 82% recorded once. The sample taken for sequencing was peripheral blood. These receptors were obtained from a woman in her 40s with acute or convalescent COVID-19.

The rearrangement uses TRBV20-1 and TRBJ1-2; 8 bases are shared with TRBD1. Per the germline V gene, CDR1 is DFQATT and CDR2 is SNEGSKA (reference sequence). V lost 3 bases to trimming and J lost 4 bases; unmatched junction nucleotides: 13. CDR3 length: 16 amino acids. CDR3 DNA: TGCAGTGCTAGTCCCTCTGGGGACAGGATTGTCTATGGCTACACCTTC. It codes for CSASPSGDRIVYGYTF.

The chain recombines TRBV6-2 or TRBV6-3 with TRBJ1-1, with 7 bases matching TRBD1. V was pared by 2 bases and J by 0 bases, with 3 bases of the junction left unmatched. This CDR3 is 15 amino acids long. Germline loops: CDR1 MNHEY, CDR2 SVGEGT. Written as DNA, the CDR3 is TGTGCCAGCAGTTACCCCGGGACAGTGAACACTGAAGCTTTCTTT. This codes for CASSYPGTVNTEAFF.

The rearrangement links TRBV6-1 to TRBJ2-2; D gene ambiguous. This CDR3 comprises 15 residues. Deletions cut 2 bases from V and 3 bases from J, with 10 bases between. From germline, CDR1 is MNHNS and CDR2 SASEGT. The CDR3 DNA sequence: TGTGCCAGCAGTGAATCGGTGGGCTACACCGGGGAGCTGTTTTTT. Its translation is CASSESVGYTGELFF.

This clone was recorded a few times. The chain links TRBV5-1 to TRBJ2-1; TRBD1 matches 8 bases. Germline-derived CDR1 and CDR2 are SGHRS and YFSETQ. This CDR3 has 14 residues. Trimming cost V 5 bases and J 7 bases; bases outside gene matches: 8. The CDR3 DNA is TGCGCCAGCAGTGAGGGACAGGCGGTGAATGAGCAGTTCTTC. It specifies CASSEGQAVNEQFF.

The chain combines TRBV30 with TRBJ1-5; D might be TRBD1 (5 bases). Trimming removed 2 bases at V and 5 bases at J, with 13 bases between. This CDR3 region has 14 residues. The V gene's germline CDR1 is GTSNPN and CDR2 SVGIG (reference sequence). The CDR3 bases are TGTGCCTGGAGTCCAGGGTGGGCTCATCAGCCCCAGCATTTT. Translating gives CAWSPGWAHQPQHF.